This TCR beta chain was found in a study of monozygotic twins with inflammatory bowel disease (dated by TCRdb to about 2019). For the study in its entirety: The complete study included approximately 28 monozygotic twin pairs: 19 IBD-discordant Danish pairs and nine German pairs, of which four were IBD-concordant and five were IBD-discordant. Disease-associated traits were sought mainly through comparisons between IBD patients and their genetically identical healthy co-twins within discordant pairs. Each individual had, on average, about 151 000 unique TCRalpha sequences and 181 000 unique TCRbeta sequences available for analysis. Summary of the overall study and its limitations: Concordant and discordant twins showed no difference in repertoire similarity, possibly because of limited statistical power. The results gave no support for a single strong signal or clonotype linked to IBD. Fewer clonotypes were shared with other individuals by IBD patients than by healthy twins, most markedly in patients showing signs of disease activity. TCRbeta repertoire diversity, by inverse Simpson index, was decreased in IBD patients compared with their healthy co-twins. Distinction between different T cell subtypes could not be achieved in the analysis. Differing immunosuppressive treatments among patients may have added background noise and inter-individual variability to the repertoires.

From each donor, a roughly 2.5 ml peripheral blood sample was collected into PAXgene tubes and stored at -80 degrees C. Without T cell sorting, total RNA was isolated from whole blood using the PAXgene blood miRNA kit on an automated QIAcube. Peripheral blood from monozygotic twin pairs who were concordant or discordant for inflammatory bowel disease underwent deep TCRalpha and TCRbeta repertoire profiling using unique molecular barcoding. For every twin pair, smoking habits were documented, and each individual was categorised as a current, former or never smoker. The cysteine opens and the phenylalanine closes a CDR3 of 19 amino acids. A DNA sequence was not provided. The germline V gene yields MNHEY for CDR1 and SVGAGI for CDR2. To note about this clonotype: Its binding antigen is unknown.

Library preparation used 5' RACE. The input for every TCR library was around 3,800 ng of total RNA. For each sample, cDNA synthesis was carried out in eight separate reactions using SMARTScribe reverse transcriptase. Unique molecular identifiers containing a 6-nucleotide sample barcode were introduced through template switching during cDNA synthesis. TCRalpha and TCRbeta cDNA was amplified in two nested PCRs of about 16 and 10 cycles, and bead purification was carried out after each PCR. Before amplification, cDNA was treated with uracil DNA-glycosylase and purified using the QIAquick PCR purification kit. The second PCR added Illumina TruSeq-compatible adapters along with sample-specific barcodes. Library quality and concentration were checked on TapeStation and Qubit, and libraries were pooled at about 5 ng each. Sequencing of the pooled libraries was done on an Illumina HiSeq2500 single-index Rapid Run using custom sequencing primers and 2 x 100 bp reads. In the source study's methods: UMI-based consensus assembly with MiGEC version 1.2.6 was used to correct PCR and sequencing errors. MiXCR version 2.1.1 handled V(D)J alignment, clonotype assembly and CDR3 extraction. To normalise gene usage, clonotype sharing and MAIT/NKT TCR abundance, the top 1000, 10 000 and 20 000 clonotypes in each sample were analysed. Diversity was computed as the inverse Simpson index with the vegan R package after downsampling to 27 000 UMIs. Statistical testing used paired Mann-Whitney U tests on the discordant twin pairs and applied Benjamini-Hochberg correction for multiple testing. TCRdb reprocessed the reads, and each CDR3 protein sequence is entered once, without DNA. The V and J calls were determined by TCRdb, not by the authors. The table for this sample shows 300,000 to 450,000 distinct CDR3 sequences. The top ten clones comprise just over 2.5% of the sample.

The chain joins TRBV6-5 to TRBJ2-7; checking the TCRdb D call of TRBD1 is not possible without DNA. Sequences were obtained from blood. The TCR sequence derives from a human donor with ulcerative colitis or Crohn's disease, or a healthy co-twin of an affected twin (not recorded which). The CDR3 region reads CASSYSLNTGTGASYEQYF.